This T cell receptor beta chain was recovered during a study of T cells in Graves' hyperthyroidism and ophthalmopathy. Study-wide points: Peripheral blood also featured most of the thyroid clonotypes expanded above 0.001.

Points on this clonotype: Its specificity is unknown.

Amplification yielded TCR beta CDR3 regions, with RNA transcripts as the source. During a first-round RT-PCR of the TCR CDR3, the HTBI primer set was used. MiXCR was run by TCRdb on the multiplex PCR reads, yielding one entry per CDR3 protein. The sample has about 290,000 distinct CDR3 sequences, 12% to 15% seen once. With 3 bases clipped from V and 4 bases from J, the junction kept 7 bases outside the gene matches. This CDR3 spans 16 amino acids. Germline CDR1 is MDHEN and CDR2 is SYDVKM. The study defined stable Graves' hyperthyroidism as no ophthalmopathy progression within 18 months. Clinical symptoms, serum thyroxine, TRAb, thyroid ultrasound and orbital computed tomography established diagnosis. Cells are PBMCs isolated from 9 to 10 ml of fresh blood.

This clonotype was sampled from a woman aged 40 to 55 with Graves' hyperthyroidism. The material sequenced was blood. This chain uses TRBV28 with TRBJ2-1, with 9 bases matching TRBD1. The DNA for the CDR3 is TGTGCCAGCAGTTTTACCCCCGGGACAGGGTACAATGAGCAGTTCTTC. Its protein product is CASSFTPGTGYNEQFF.